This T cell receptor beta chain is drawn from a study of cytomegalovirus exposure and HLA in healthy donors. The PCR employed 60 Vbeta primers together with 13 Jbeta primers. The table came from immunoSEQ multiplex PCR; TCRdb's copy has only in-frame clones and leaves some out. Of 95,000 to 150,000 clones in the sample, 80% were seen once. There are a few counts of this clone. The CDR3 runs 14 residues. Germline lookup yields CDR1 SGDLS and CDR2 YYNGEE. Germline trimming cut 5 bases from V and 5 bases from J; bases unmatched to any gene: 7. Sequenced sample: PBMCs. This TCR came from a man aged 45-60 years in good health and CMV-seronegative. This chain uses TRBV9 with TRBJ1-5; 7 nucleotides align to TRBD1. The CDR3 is CASSLQGLDQPQHF. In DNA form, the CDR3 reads TGTGCCAGCAGTTTACAGGGGCTAGATCAGCCCCAGCATTTT.